This T cell receptor (beta chain) was identified during a study of blood T cell repertoires in COVID-19. Study at large: Some COVID-19 samples were acute and others convalescent; all came from the United States, Italy and Spain.

This CDR3 comprises 18 residues. V lost 5 bases and J lost 2; bases outside the gene matches: 9. Germline CDR1 reads LGHDT; CDR2 reads YNNKEL (reference sequence). Repertoires were generated with immunoSEQ multiplex PCR, while TCRdb's copy carries only in-frame clones and drops some. The sample yields 400,000 to 500,000 clones, approximately 91% seen once. Cohorts were determined from participant-reported clinical history. Exposed participants encountered a COVID-19 case during the 2 weeks preceding study entry. This chain uses TRBV3-1 (or the pseudogene TRBV3-2) with TRBJ2-1; TRBD2 agrees at 13 bases. This TCR was recovered from a woman younger than 35 who had been exposed to COVID-19. Sequencing input: PBMCs or T cells enriched from blood (not recorded which). CDR3 in DNA: TGTGCCAGCAGCTCTGCTCGGACTAGCGGGGGTCCCTACAATGAGCAGTTCTTC. Protein: CASSSARTSGGPYNEQFF.